The rows below give T cell receptor beta chains drawn from one sample of a study of read filtering for tumor transcriptome and immune sequencing. TCRdb recomputed calls from the reads with MiXCR, one row per CDR3 protein. The sample consists of tens of thousands of distinct CDR3 sequences, 20% to 25% of them appearing once. Input material: a population of CD138-negative cells sorted from bone marrow. These TCRs come from a donor aged 40 or older with multiple myeloma. Both conserved end residues are part of each CDR3.

V: TRBV27
CDR3: CASSDYRGSNQPQHF

V: TRBV18
CDR3: CASSPVVGEKLFF

V: TRBV27
CDR3: CASSSRTRRWNEQFF

V: TRBV10-3
CDR3: CAISEGQNYGYTF

V: TRBV7-8
CDR3: CASSVDRAFEAFF

V: TRBV7-9
CDR3: CASSLASPEGTQYF

V: TRBV6-1
CDR3: CASSHYQETQYF

V: TRBV12-3/TRBV12-4
CDR3: CASSPTGVGYGYTF

V: TRBV5-1
CDR3: CASSLKAGDGAQYF

V: TRBV28
CDR3: CASSLSRVTQPQHF

V: TRBV18
CDR3: CASSLQTNGKLFF

V: TRBV7-9
CDR3: CASSSYRPPYNEQFF

V: TRBV6-5
CDR3: CASSYSAGTEASF